This TCR beta chain was captured by sequencing in a study of T cell responses to AZD1222 COVID-19 vaccine. Study-wide points: Vaccination with two AZD1222 doses was followed by a rise in Spike-specific TCR breadth and depth. Among those given AZD1222, only 5 to 7 were seropositive at baseline. The donors showed a predominance of white British ancestry and of females, with possible underestimation of clonal diversity. Along spike, vaccine-associated CD4 TCRs were found throughout, with dominance at 160-218 and 743-854.

TCRdb's copy holds only in-frame clones and misses some; the assay was immunoSEQ multiplex PCR. Of more than 150,000 clones listed, 75% to 90% were seen once; the top ten hold around 5.8%. Trimming stripped 4 bases from V and 2 bases from J, with 16 bases between. The CDR3 is made up of 15 amino acids. The germline gives CDR1 SGHRS, CDR2 YFSETQ. In the case of this clone: Its antigen is not known.

J is TRBJ2-7 and V is TRBV5-1; D might be TRBD2 (5 bases). This clonotype originated in an adult in good health. The source was peripheral blood, collected on day 0 of AZD1222 vaccination. As DNA, the CDR3 is TGCGCCAGCAGCGGAGAAACTAGGAGAACCTACGAGCAGTACTTC. Protein product: CASSGETRRTYEQYF.